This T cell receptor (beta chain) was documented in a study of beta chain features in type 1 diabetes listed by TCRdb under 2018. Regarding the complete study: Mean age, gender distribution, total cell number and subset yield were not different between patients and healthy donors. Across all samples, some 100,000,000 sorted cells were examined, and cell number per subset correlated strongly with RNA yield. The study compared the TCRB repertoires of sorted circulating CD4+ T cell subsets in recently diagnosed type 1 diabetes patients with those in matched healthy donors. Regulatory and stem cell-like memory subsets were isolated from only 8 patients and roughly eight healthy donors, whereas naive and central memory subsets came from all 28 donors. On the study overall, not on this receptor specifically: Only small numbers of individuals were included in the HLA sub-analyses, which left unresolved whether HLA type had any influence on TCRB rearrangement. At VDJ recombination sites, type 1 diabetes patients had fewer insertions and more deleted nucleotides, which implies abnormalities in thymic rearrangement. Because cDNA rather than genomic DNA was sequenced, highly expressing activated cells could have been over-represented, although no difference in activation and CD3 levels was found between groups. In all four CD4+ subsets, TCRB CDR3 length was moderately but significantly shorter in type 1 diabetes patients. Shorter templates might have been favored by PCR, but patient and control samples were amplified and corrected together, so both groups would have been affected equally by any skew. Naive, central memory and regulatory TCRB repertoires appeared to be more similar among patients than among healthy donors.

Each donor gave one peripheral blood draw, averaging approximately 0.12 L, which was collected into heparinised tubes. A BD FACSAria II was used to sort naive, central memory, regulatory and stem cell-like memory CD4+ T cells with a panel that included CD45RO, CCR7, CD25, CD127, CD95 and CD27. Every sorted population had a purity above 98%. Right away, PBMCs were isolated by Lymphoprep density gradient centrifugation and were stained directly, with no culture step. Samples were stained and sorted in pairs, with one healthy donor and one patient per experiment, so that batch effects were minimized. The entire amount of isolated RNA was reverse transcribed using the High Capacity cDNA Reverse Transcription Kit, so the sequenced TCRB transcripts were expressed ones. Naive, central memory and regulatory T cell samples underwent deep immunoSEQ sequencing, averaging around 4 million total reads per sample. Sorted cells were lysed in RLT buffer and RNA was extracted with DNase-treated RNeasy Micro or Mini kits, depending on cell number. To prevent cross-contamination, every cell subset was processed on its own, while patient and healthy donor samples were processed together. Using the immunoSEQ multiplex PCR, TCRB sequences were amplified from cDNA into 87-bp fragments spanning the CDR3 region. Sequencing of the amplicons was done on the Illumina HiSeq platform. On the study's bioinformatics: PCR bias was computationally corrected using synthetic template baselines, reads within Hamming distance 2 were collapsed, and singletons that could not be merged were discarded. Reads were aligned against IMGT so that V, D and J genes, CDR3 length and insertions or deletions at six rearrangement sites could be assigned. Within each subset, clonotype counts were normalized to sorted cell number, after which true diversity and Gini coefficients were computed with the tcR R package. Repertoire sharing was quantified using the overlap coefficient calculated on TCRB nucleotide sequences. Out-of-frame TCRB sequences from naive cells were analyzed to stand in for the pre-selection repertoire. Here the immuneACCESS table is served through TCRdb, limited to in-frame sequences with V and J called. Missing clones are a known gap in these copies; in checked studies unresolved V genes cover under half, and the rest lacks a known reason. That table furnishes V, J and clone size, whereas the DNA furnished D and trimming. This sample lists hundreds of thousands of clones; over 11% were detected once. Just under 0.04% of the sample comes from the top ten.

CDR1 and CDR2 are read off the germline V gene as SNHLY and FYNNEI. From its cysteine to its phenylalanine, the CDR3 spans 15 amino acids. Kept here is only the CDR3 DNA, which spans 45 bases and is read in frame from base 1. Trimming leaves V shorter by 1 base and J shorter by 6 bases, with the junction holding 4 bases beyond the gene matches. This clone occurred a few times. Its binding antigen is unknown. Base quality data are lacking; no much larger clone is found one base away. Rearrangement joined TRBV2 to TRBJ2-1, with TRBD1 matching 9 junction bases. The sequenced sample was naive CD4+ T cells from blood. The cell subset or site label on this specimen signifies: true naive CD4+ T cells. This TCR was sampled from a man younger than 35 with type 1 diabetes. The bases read TGTGCCAGCAGTGAAGAGGGACAGGGTTTCAATGAGCAGTTCTTC. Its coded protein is CASSEEGQGFNEQFF.